Following are 15 T cell receptor beta chains from one sample sequenced in a study of shared clonotypes between healthy human individuals. Repertoires were generated with immunoSEQ multiplex PCR, while TCRdb's copy carries only in-frame clones and drops some. The table includes millions of clones, roughly 94% detected once. Sequencing used naive CD4+ T cells sorted from blood. The subset here: CD45RA+ positively selected. Receptor source: a man between 18 and 35 years old in good health.

The chain recombines TRBV5-4 with TRBJ2-1; D uncertain. V lost 7 bases to trimming and J lost 6 bases, with 11 bases between them. CDR1 and CDR2 (germline): SGHNT, YYREEE (reference sequence). The CDR3 loop spans 12 amino acids. This CDR3 reads CASGRMGNEQFF. CDR3 nucleotide sequence: TGTGCCAGCGGCCGTATGGGCAATGAGCAGTTCTTC.

This chain links TRBV5-1 with TRBJ2-1; D is ambiguous. Germline CDR1 SGHRS, CDR2 YFSETQ. Trimming took off 4 bases at V and 4 bases at J, with 18 bases between the two ends. The CDR3 covers 16 residues. This chain's CDR3 is CASSLQASLLYNEQFF. CDR3 sequence (DNA): TGCGCCAGCAGCCTCCAAGCCTCCCTACTTTACAATGAGCAGTTCTTC.

The chain carries TRBV5-4 and TRBJ2-3, with 7 bases fitting TRBD2. Germline values: CDR1 SGHNT, CDR2 YYREEE (reference sequence). V shed 4 bases, J shed 6 bases, and the junction held 11 bases outside the gene matches. CDR3 length: 15 amino acids. Written as DNA, the CDR3 is TGTGCCAGCAGCCGTCGGGGACCGCGGGAGGATACGCAGTATTTT. This translates into CASSRRGPREDTQYF.

This rearrangement joins TRBV4-1 to TRBJ2-3; D gene uncertain. V was shortened by 1 base and J by 5 bases, with 4 bases between the two germline ends. This CDR3 is 12 amino acids long. Germline V CDR1 and CDR2: MGHRA, YSYEKL. CDR3 sequence: CASSQVRDTQYF. In DNA form, the CDR3 reads TGCGCCAGCAGCCAAGTGCGAGATACGCAGTATTTT.

The J gene is TRBJ2-7, the V gene TRBV10-3; D not resolved. Per germline, CDR1 ENHRY and CDR2 SYGVKD. V was cut by 6 bases and J by 2 bases, with 11 bases left in between. This CDR3 spans 13 amino acids. The CDR3 loop reads CAISSLDAYEQYF. The CDR3, as DNA: TGTGCCATCAGCTCACTGGATGCCTACGAGCAGTACTTC.

The chain is built from TRBV5-1 and TRBJ1-6; 9 nucleotides align to TRBD1. The trim removed 3 bases at V and 9 bases at J, leaving 4 bases unmatched. Per germline, CDR1 SGHRS and CDR2 YFSETQ. The CDR3 has 14 amino acids. CDR3 in DNA: TGCGCCAGCAGCTGGGACAGGGAAACTTCACCCCTCCACTTT. This translates into CASSWDRETSPLHF.

The V gene is TRBV10-3, the J gene TRBJ1-4; 9 positions agree with TRBD1. The CDR3 sequence is 15 residues long. Trimming removed 0 bases from V and 8 bases from J; junction bases left unmatched: 4. The germline CDR1 and CDR2 sequences are ENHRY and SYGVKD. CDR3 DNA: TGTGCCATCAGTGAGTCGGGGACAGGGAACGAAAAACTGTTTTTT. As protein: CAISESGTGNEKLFF.

The V gene is TRBV6-5, the J gene TRBJ1-2, with 10 bases matching TRBD1. This CDR3 has 12 amino acids. Trimming at V came to 10 bases and at J to 7 bases, leaving 6 bases not matched to a gene. The germline CDR1 and CDR2 sequences are MNHEY and SVGAGI. The CDR3 loop is CATRDRGTGYTF. CDR3 sequence (DNA): TGTGCCACCCGGGACAGGGGTACTGGCTACACCTTC.

V is TRBV7-9 and J is TRBJ1-2; no clear D gene. The CDR3 totals 15 residues. Germline V gives CDR1 SEHNR, CDR2 FQNEAQ (reference sequence). Deletions cut 2 bases from V and 2 bases from J, with 12 bases between. The CDR3, as DNA: TGTGCCAGCAGCTTAAGCCAGGAATCCAACTATGGCTACACCTTC. As protein: CASSLSQESNYGYTF.

V is TRBV30 and J is TRBJ2-4; 8 bases align to TRBD1. V was clipped by 7 bases and J by 1 base; unmatched bases: 3. The CDR3 loop spans 13 amino acids. Germline V gives CDR1 GTSNPN, CDR2 SVGIG (reference sequence). The CDR3 DNA is TGTGCCTCCAGGGGGCTGGCCAAAAACATTCAGTACTTC. Its translation: CASRGLAKNIQYF.

J is TRBJ2-5 and V is TRBV11-2; perhaps TRBD2 as D (6 bases). V dropped 2 bases and J dropped 5 bases, with 12 bases sitting between them. The CDR3 runs 14 residues. Germline lookup yields CDR1 SGHAT and CDR2 FQNNGV. CDR3 coding DNA: TGTGCCAGCAGCTTAATTAAGGGACTTGAGACCCAGTACTTC. This sequence encodes CASSLIKGLETQYF.

This sequence joins TRBV6-5 and TRBJ1-6, with 7 bases matching TRBD1. With V trimmed by 5 bases and J by 7 bases, 5 bases remained unmatched. Germline lookup yields CDR1 MNHEY and CDR2 SVGAGI. CDR3 size: 14 residues. The CDR3 DNA reads TGTGCCAGCAGTAGAAGGGGGCCAAATTCACCCCTCCACTTT. Amino acids: CASSRRGPNSPLHF.

The CDR3 loop reads CASSPQGDTIYF. CDR3 DNA: TGTGCCAGCTCACCACAGGGAGACACCATATATTTT. The chain uses TRBV18 and TRBJ1-3; D not certain. In germline, CDR1 is KGHSH, CDR2 LQKENI. The ends were cut back, 1 base at V and 8 bases at J, with 6 bases in the middle. The CDR3 has 12 amino acids. Based on the CDR3 plus reference TRBV18 and TRBJ1-3, the full variable domain is NAGVMQNPRHLVRRRGQEARLRCSPMKGHSHVYWYRQLPEEGLKFMVYLQKENIIDESGMPKERFSAEFPKEGPSILRIQQVVRGDSAAYFCASSPQGDTIYFGEGSWLTVV.

The V call is TRBV5-8, the J call TRBJ2-7; D gene unclear. CDR1 and CDR2 from the germline V gene are SGHTS and YDEGEE. V gave up 0 bases and J gave up 6 bases, with 7 bases separating them. The CDR3 is 12 amino acids. In nucleotides, the CDR3 is TGTGCCAGCAGCTTGGTCTTCCTCGAGCAGTACTTC. As protein: CASSLVFLEQYF.

The V and J genes are TRBV11-2 and TRBJ2-1; possibly TRBD1 for D (5 bases). CDR3 size: 16 residues. Germline CDR1 reads SGHAT; CDR2 reads FQNNGV. Trimming removed 0 bases at V and 6 bases at J, with 15 bases between. CDR3 region: CASSLDSGVRGNEQFF. The CDR3 DNA follows: TGTGCCAGCAGCTTAGATTCTGGGGTAAGGGGCAATGAGCAGTTCTTC.